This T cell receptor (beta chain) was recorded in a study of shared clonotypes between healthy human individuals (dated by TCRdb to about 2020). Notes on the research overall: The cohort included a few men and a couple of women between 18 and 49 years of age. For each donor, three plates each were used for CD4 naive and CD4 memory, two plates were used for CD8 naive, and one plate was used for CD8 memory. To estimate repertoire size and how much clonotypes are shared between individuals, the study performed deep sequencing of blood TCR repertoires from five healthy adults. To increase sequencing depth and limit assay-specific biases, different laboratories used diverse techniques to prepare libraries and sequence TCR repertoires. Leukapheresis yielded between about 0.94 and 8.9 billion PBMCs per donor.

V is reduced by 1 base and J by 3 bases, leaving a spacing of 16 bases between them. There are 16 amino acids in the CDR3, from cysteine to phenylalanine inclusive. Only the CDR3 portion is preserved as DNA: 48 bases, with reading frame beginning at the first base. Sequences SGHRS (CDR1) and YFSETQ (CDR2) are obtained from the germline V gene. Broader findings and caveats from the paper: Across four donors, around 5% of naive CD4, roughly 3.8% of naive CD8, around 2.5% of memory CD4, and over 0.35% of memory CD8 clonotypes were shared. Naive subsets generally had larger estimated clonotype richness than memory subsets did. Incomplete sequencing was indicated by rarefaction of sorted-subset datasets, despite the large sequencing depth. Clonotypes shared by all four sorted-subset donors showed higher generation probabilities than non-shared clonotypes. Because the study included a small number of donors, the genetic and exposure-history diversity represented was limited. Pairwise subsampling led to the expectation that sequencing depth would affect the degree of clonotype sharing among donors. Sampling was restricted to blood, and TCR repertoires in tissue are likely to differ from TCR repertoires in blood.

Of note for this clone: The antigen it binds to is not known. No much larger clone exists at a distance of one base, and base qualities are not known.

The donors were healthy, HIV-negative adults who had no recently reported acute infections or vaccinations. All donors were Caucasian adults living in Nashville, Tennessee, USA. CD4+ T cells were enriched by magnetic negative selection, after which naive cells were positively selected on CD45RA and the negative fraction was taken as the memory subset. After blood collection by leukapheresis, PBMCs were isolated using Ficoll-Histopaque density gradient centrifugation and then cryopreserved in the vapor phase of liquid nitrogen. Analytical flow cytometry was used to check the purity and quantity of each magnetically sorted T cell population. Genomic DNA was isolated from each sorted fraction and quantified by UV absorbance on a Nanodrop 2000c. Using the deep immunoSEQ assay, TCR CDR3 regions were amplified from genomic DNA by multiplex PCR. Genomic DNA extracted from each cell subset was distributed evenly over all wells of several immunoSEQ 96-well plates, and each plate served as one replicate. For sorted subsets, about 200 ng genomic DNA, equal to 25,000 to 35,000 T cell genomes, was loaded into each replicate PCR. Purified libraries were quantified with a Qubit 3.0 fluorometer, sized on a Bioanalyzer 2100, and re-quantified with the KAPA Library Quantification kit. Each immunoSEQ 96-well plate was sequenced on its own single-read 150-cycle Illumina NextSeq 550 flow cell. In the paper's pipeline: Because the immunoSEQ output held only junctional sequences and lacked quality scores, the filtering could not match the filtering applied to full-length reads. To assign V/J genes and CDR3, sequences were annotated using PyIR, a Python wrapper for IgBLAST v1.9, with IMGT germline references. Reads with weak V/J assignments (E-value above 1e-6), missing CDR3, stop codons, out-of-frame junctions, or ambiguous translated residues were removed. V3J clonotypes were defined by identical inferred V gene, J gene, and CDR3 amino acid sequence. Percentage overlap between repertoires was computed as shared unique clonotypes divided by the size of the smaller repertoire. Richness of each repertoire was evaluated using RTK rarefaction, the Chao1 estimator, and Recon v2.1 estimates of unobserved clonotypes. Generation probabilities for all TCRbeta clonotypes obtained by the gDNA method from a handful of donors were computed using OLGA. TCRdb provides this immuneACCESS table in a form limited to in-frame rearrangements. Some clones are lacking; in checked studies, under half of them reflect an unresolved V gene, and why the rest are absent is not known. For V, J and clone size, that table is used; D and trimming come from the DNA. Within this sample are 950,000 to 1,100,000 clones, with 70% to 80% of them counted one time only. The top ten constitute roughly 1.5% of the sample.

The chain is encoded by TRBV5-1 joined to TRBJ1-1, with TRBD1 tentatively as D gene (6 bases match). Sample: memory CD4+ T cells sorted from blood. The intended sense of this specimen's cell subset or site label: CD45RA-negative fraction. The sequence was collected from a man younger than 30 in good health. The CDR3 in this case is CASSLTGTVWDTEAFF. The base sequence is TGCGCCAGCAGCTTGACAGGGACGGTTTGGGACACTGAAGCTTTCTTT.